The 14 T cell receptor beta chains listed next were all sequenced from one sample in a study of control samples from healthy donors and cancer patients. Clones were read by immunoSEQ multiplex PCR, and TCRdb kept only the in-frame ones, dropping some. Of about 95,000 clones listed, just under 85% are singletons. Source material: blood. The receptor source for this set is a man under 40 in good health.

The chain is built from TRBV7-6 and TRBJ2-1; TRBD2 matches at 10 bases. The CDR3 spans 16 residues. CDR1 and CDR2 (germline): SGHVS, FNYEAQ. J lost 6 bases, V lost 0 bases, and 5 bases had no gene match. The CDR3 nucleotides are TGTGCCAGCAGCTTAGCGCGAGCGGGGGGGGTCAATGAGCAGTTCTTC. This sequence encodes CASSLARAGGVNEQFF.

The rearrangement links TRBV5-1 to TRBJ1-2, with D possibly matching TRBD1 (5 bases). The CDR3 is 12 residues long. From germline, CDR1 is SGHRS and CDR2 YFSETQ. With 4 bases removed from V and 9 bases from J, the gap between germline ends came to 13 bases. The CDR3 DNA is TGCGCCAGCAGCCCGGGACGGCTGAGCTACACCTTC. Translating gives CASSPGRLSYTF.

J is TRBJ2-5 and V is TRBV7-7, with TRBD1 identical over 10 bases. This CDR3 region has 15 residues. CDR1 is SSHAT, CDR2 FNYEAQ, per germline (reference sequence). Germline trimming cut 5 bases from V and 3 bases from J; bases unmatched to any gene: 6. This CDR3 is CASSTGTGVKETQYF. CDR3 nucleotide sequence: TGTGCCAGCAGCACCGGGACAGGGGTCAAAGAGACCCAGTACTTC.

This clone has more than one count but fewer than ten. The chain joins TRBV6-5 to TRBJ2-7, with D possibly TRBD1 on 6 matching bases. Germline V gene lookup returns CDR1 MNHEY and CDR2 SVGAGI. The CDR3 contains 12 residues. Between the trimmed V and J ends, which lost 6 bases and 0 bases, there was a span of 6 bases. The CDR3 DNA is TGTGCCAGCAGGGGGGCCTCCTACGAGCAGTACTTC. This translates into CASRGASYEQYF.

This chain uses TRBV5-4 with TRBJ1-1; D is perhaps TRBD1 (5 bases). The CDR3 length is 16 residues. Trimming shortened V by 4 bases and J by 0 bases, and 16 bases separated the two germline ends. The V gene's germline CDR1 is SGHNT and CDR2 YYREEE (reference sequence). CDR3 DNA sequence: TGTGCCAGCAGCCCCGAAGCAGGGAAGGTGAACACTGAAGCTTTCTTT. It translates to CASSPEAGKVNTEAFF.

This clone was seen once. The gene calls are TRBV7-9 and TRBJ1-1, with D uncertain. CDR3 length: 14 residues. CDR1 and CDR2 from the germline V gene are SEHNR and FQNEAQ (reference sequence). Between the trimmed V and J ends, which lost 4 bases and 5 bases, there was a span of 14 bases. The CDR3 sequence is CASSSGRIITEAFF. The DNA for the CDR3 is TGTGCCAGCAGCTCCGGCAGGATTATTACTGAAGCTTTCTTT.

The count of this clone is one. The V and J genes are TRBV12-3 or TRBV12-4 and TRBJ1-2; the D gene is possibly TRBD1 (5 bases). This CDR3 contains 13 residues. V lost 1 base and J 8 bases, leaving 11 bases between the germline ends. This chain's CDR3 is CASSLVGGSGYTF. CDR3 nucleotides: TGTGCCAGCAGTTTAGTCGGGGGTTCGGGCTACACCTTC.

The chain uses TRBV10-3 and TRBJ2-7, with TRBD2 identical over 9 bases. With 2 bases clipped from V and 4 bases from J, the junction kept 6 bases outside the gene matches. The CDR3 has 15 amino acids. Germline assignment: CDR1 ENHRY and CDR2 SYGVKD. The CDR3, as DNA: TGTGCCATCAGTGAGGCGGGGGGGGAAATATACGAGCAGTACTTC. Translation: CAISEAGGEIYEQYF.

J is TRBJ2-7 and V is TRBV3-1 (or the pseudogene TRBV3-2); D tentatively reads TRBD1 or TRBD2 (5 bases each). This CDR3 comprises 15 residues. Deletions cut 0 bases from V and 3 bases from J, with 12 bases between. From germline, CDR1 is LGHDT and CDR2 YNNKEL (reference sequence). The CDR3 region is CASSQEGRGRYEQYF. CDR3 coding DNA: TGTGCCAGCAGCCAAGAGGGTCGGGGCCGCTACGAGCAGTACTTC.

The chain has TRBV5-1 and TRBJ1-4; 8 bases align to TRBD1. The V gene's germline CDR1 is SGHRS and CDR2 YFSETQ. Germline trimming cut 0 bases from V and 0 bases from J; bases unmatched to any gene: 1. The CDR3 consists of 16 residues. CDR3 DNA sequence: TGCGCCAGCAGCTTGGAGGGACAGGCAACTAATGAAAAACTGTTTTTT. The encoded protein is CASSLEGQATNEKLFF. Drawing the rest from reference TRBV5-1 and TRBJ1-4, the complete variable domain is KAGVTQTPRYLIKTRGQQVTLSCSPISGHRSVSWYQQTPGQGLQFLFEYFSETQRNKGNFPGRFSGRQFSNSRSEMNVSTLELGDSALYLCASSLEGQATNEKLFFGSGTQLSVL.

V gene TRBV14 combines with J gene TRBJ2-6; D uncertain. There are 14 residues in the CDR3. The germline V and J ends were trimmed by 7 bases and 0 bases, with 7 bases remaining between them. Germline assignment: CDR1 SGHDN and CDR2 FVKESK. The CDR3 DNA reads as TGTGCCAGCACCGAGTCCTCTGGGGCCAACGTCCTGACTTTC. This codes for CASTESSGANVLTF.

The chain carries TRBV7-8 and TRBJ1-2; perhaps TRBD1 as D (6 bases). The CDR3 contains 13 residues. The V gene lost 0 bases and the J gene lost 8 bases, with 10 bases spanning the gap. The germline V gene encodes CDR1 SGHVS and CDR2 FQNEAQ. The CDR3 spells CASSLAGGGGYTF. The DNA for the CDR3 is TGTGCCAGCAGCTTAGCCGGGGGCGGGGGCTACACCTTC.

This clone was detected a few times. Here the CDR3 DNA reads TGTGCCAGTAGTATGACAGCGAACACTGAAGCTTTCTTT. This translates into CASSMTANTEAFF. The chain has TRBV19 and TRBJ1-1, with D tentatively TRBD1 (5 bases). Germline lookup yields CDR1 LNHDA and CDR2 SQIVND (reference sequence). With 3 bases removed from V and 1 base from J, the gap between germline ends came to 6 bases. The CDR3 has 13 amino acids.

J is TRBJ2-1 and V is TRBV24-1; tentatively, D is TRBD1 (5 bases). V was cut by 4 bases and J by 0 bases, with 12 bases left in between. CDR3 length equals 16 residues. The germline V gene encodes CDR1 KGHDR and CDR2 SFDVKD. CDR3 coding DNA: TGTGCCACCAGTGAACGAGACAGCCGCTCCTACAATGAGCAGTTCTTC. It codes for CATSERDSRSYNEQFF.